Following are 12 T cell receptor beta chains from one sample sequenced in a study of T cell changes during pregnancy in multiple sclerosis. TCRdb keeps only in-frame clones here, not all; method: immunoSEQ multiplex PCR. The table records over 45,000 clones, approximately 92% of them present only once. This specimen was CD4+ T cells from peripheral blood mononuclear cells, taken in the second trimester of pregnancy. The receptors were sampled from a female donor in good health, enrolled as a control in a pregnancy study.

The chain couples TRBV27 to TRBJ2-5; the match to TRBD2 covers 9 bases. Germline-derived CDR1 and CDR2 are MNHEY and SMNVEV (reference sequence). V lost 3 bases, J lost 5 bases, and 13 bases stayed unmatched. The CDR3 runs 17 residues. CDR3 nucleotides: TGTGCCAGCAGTTTTCGCGGTAGCGGGAGCCTTAGGGAGACCCAGTACTTC. Translated: CASSFRGSGSLRETQYF.

This chain's CDR3 is CASRPWAGVLTGELFF. The CDR3 DNA reads as TGTGCCAGCAGGCCGTGGGCGGGAGTATTAACCGGGGAGCTGTTTTTT. The chain recombines TRBV5-4 with TRBJ2-2; 7 bases match TRBD2. Germline V gives CDR1 SGHNT, CDR2 YYREEE (reference sequence). This CDR3 is built from 16 residues. Trimming cost V 5 bases and J 5 bases; bases outside gene matches: 12.

The chain links TRBV6-5 to TRBJ1-1; maybe TRBD1 (6 bases). V was trimmed by 8 bases and J by 2 bases, leaving 18 bases between them. The CDR3 is 15 residues long. CDR1 MNHEY and CDR2 SVGAGI come from the germline V gene. This chain's CDR3 is CASADPRGGNTEAFF. CDR3 coding DNA: TGTGCCAGCGCGGACCCACGAGGGGGAAACACTGAAGCTTTCTTT.

This chain connects TRBV2 to TRBJ2-2, with D possibly being TRBD1 (6 bases). Trimming shortened V by 5 bases and J by 4 bases, and 11 bases separated the two germline ends. The germline V gene encodes CDR1 SNHLY and CDR2 FYNNEI. The CDR3 spans 14 residues. CDR3 residues: CASSSDSPTGELFF. The CDR3 region has the DNA TGTGCCAGCAGTTCGGACAGCCCCACCGGGGAGCTGTTTTTT.

This clone has just one count. The chain links TRBV5-1 to TRBJ1-2; 7 bases match TRBD1. Unmatched junction bases numbered 8, after V lost 4 bases and J lost 8 bases. This CDR3 comprises 13 residues. Germline-derived CDR1 and CDR2 are SGHRS and YFSETQ. The CDR3 nucleotides are TGCGCCAGCAGCCCCAATTCAGGGGGGGGCTACACCTTC. Its translation: CASSPNSGGGYTF.

This clone was counted only a few times. Other nucleotide sequences from this sample produce the same CDR3. The chain combines TRBV4-1 with TRBJ2-2; the D gene is possibly TRBD1 (5 bases). Trimming took off 2 bases at V and 3 bases at J, with 7 bases between the two ends. The CDR3 is made up of 14 amino acids. Germline V lookup: CDR1 MGHRA, CDR2 YSYEKL. In nucleotides, the CDR3 is TGCGCCAGCAGCCAATCAGGGTACACCGGGGAGCTGTTTTTT. This sequence encodes CASSQSGYTGELFF.

The genes are TRBV27 and TRBJ1-1, with 7 bases matching TRBD1. In germline, CDR1 is MNHEY, CDR2 SMNVEV (reference sequence). The J segment lost 1 base and the V segment lost 2 bases, leaving 4 bases of the junction unmatched. This CDR3 has 15 amino acids. The chain's CDR3 is CASSLNRGSNTEAFF. Written as DNA, the CDR3 is TGTGCCAGCAGTTTAAACAGGGGCTCGAACACTGAAGCTTTCTTT.

This rearrangement joins TRBV4-3 to TRBJ1-1; D is perhaps TRBD1 (5 bases). Trimming left V 2 bases short and J 7 bases short, with 8 bases between. Germline V gene data show CDR1 as LGHNA and CDR2 as YSLEER. The CDR3 is 12 amino acids. The DNA of the CDR3 is TGCGCCAGCAGCCAACAGCAGGGTGAAGCTTTCTTT. The encoded protein is CASSQQQGEAFF.

This clone has only one observation. This chain uses TRBV6-5 with TRBJ2-2, with D possibly being TRBD1 (5 bases). V lost 11 bases and J 4 bases, leaving 14 bases between the germline ends. Germline V gene data show CDR1 as MNHEY and CDR2 as SVGAGI. This CDR3 contains 13 residues. CDR3 sequence: CAYYDSGTGELFF. In DNA form, the CDR3 reads TGTGCCTATTATGACAGTGGCACCGGGGAGCTGTTTTTT.

The chain's CDR3 is CASSEWSGRVYNEQFF. The CDR3 region has the DNA TGTGCCAGCAGTGAGTGGAGCGGGAGGGTTTACAATGAGCAGTTCTTC. The chain has TRBV25-1 and TRBJ2-1; 10 nucleotides agree with TRBD2. V was pared by 3 bases and J by 4 bases, with 6 bases of the junction left unmatched. The CDR3 consists of 16 residues. Germline V gives CDR1 MGHDK, CDR2 SYGVNS.

J is TRBJ1-4 and V is TRBV19; D uncertain. The CDR3 has 18 residues. Germline assignment: CDR1 LNHDA and CDR2 SQIVND (reference sequence). Trimming pared 2 bases from V and 0 bases from J, leaving 16 bases between. As DNA, the CDR3 is TGTGCCAGTAGTATAAGGAGAGCCTTCGGGGCAACTAATGAAAAACTGTTTTTT. It specifies CASSIRRAFGATNEKLFF. The full variable domain, completed using reference TRBV19 and TRBJ1-4, is DGGITQSPKYLFRKEGQNVTLSCEQNLNHDAMYWYRQDPGQGLRLIYYSQIVNDFQKGDIAEGYSVSREKKESFPLTVTSAQKNPTAFYLCASSIRRAFGATNEKLFFGSGTQLSVL.

The rearrangement links TRBV7-9 to TRBJ1-1; D is possibly TRBD1 (5 bases). Germline assignment: CDR1 SEHNR and CDR2 FQNEAQ (reference sequence). Trimming cost V 5 bases and J 0 bases, with 16 bases left between them. CDR3 length equals 16 residues. CDR3 sequence reads: CASSKLAGPMNTEAFF. CDR3 nucleotides: TGTGCCAGCAGCAAATTGGCGGGGCCCATGAACACTGAAGCTTTCTTT.